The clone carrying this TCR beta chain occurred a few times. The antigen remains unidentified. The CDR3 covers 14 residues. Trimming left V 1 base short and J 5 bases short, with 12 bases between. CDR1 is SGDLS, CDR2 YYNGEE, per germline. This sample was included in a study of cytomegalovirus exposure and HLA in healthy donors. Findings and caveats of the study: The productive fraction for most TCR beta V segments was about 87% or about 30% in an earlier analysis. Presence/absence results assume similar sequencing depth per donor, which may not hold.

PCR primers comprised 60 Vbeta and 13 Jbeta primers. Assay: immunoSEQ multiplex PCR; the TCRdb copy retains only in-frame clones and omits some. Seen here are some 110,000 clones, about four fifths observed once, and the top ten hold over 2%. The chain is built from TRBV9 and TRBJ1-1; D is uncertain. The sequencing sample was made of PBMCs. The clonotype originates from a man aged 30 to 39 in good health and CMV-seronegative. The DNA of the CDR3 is TGTGCCAGCAGCGTACGGGTGGTACCGACTGAAGCTTTCTTT. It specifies CASSVRVVPTEAFF.